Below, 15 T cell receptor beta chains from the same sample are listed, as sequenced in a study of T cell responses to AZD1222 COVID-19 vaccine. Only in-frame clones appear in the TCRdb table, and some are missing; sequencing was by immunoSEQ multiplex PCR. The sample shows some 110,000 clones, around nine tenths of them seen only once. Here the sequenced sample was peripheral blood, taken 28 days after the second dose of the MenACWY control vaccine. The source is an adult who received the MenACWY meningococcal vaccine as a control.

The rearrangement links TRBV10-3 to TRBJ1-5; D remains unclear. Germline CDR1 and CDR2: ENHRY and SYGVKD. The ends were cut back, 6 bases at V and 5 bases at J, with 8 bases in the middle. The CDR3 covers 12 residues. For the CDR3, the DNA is TGTGCCATCAGAGACACGGATCAGCCCCAGCATTTT. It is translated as CAIRDTDQPQHF.

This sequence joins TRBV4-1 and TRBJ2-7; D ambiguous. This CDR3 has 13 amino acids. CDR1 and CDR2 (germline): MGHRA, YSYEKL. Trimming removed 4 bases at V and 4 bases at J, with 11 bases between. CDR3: CASSRGQTYEQYF. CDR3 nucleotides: TGCGCCAGCAGCCGTGGCCAAACTTACGAGCAGTACTTC.

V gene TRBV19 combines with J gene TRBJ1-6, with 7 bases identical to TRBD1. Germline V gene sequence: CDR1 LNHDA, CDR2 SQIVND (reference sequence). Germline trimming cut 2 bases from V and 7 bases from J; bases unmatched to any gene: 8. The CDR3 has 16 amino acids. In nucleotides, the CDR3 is TGTGCCAGTAGTATACGGGCAGGGGGTTGGAATTCACCCCTCCACTTT. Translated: CASSIRAGGWNSPLHF.

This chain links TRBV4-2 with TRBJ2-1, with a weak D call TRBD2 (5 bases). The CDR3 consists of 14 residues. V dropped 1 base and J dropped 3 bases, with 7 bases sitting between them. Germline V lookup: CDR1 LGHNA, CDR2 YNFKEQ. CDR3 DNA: TGTGCCAGCAGCCAAGGAGGGATCTACAATGAGCAGTTCTTC. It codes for CASSQGGIYNEQFF.

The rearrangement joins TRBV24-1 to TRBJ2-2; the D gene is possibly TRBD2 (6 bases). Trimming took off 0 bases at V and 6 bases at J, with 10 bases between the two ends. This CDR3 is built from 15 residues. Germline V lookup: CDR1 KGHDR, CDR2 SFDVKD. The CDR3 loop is CATSDLGGGSGELFF. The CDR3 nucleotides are TGTGCCACCAGTGATTTGGGCGGAGGGTCCGGGGAGCTGTTTTTT.

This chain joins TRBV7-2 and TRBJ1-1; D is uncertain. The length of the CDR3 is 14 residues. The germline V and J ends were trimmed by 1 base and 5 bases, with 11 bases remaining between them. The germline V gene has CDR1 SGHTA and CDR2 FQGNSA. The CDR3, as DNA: TGTGCCAGCAGCTTAGATAGCGCTTCGACTGAAGCTTTCTTT. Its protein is CASSLDSASTEAFF.

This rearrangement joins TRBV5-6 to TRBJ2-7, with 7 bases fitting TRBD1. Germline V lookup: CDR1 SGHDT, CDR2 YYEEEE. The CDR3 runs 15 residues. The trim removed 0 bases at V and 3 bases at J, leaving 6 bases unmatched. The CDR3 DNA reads TGTGCCAGCAGCTTGGCCCCAGGGGGATACTACGAGCAGTACTTC. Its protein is CASSLAPGGYYEQYF.

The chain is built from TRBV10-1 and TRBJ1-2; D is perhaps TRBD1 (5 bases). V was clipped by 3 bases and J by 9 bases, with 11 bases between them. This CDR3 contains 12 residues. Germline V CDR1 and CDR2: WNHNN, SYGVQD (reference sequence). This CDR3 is CASSDRVGSYTF. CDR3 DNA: TGCGCCAGCAGTGACAGGGTGGGAAGCTACACCTTC.

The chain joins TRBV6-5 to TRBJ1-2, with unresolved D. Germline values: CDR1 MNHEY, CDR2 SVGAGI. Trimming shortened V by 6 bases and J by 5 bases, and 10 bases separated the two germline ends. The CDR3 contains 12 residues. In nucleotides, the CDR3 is TGTGCCAGCAGCACGAGAAGATATGGCTACACCTTC. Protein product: CASSTRRYGYTF.

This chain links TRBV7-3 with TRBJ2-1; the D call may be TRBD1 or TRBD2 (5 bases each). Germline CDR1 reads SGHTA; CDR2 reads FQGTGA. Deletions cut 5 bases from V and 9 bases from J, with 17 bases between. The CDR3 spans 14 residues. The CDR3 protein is CASSLGTPGAEQFF. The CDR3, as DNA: TGTGCCAGCAGCCTAGGGACCCCCGGGGCTGAGCAGTTCTTC.

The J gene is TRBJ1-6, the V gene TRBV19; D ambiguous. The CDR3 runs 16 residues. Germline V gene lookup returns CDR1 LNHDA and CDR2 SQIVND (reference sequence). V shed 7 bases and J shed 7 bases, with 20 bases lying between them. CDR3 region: CASKRDTQLGNSPLHF. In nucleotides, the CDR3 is TGTGCCAGTAAGAGAGACACCCAATTGGGGAATTCACCCCTCCACTTT.

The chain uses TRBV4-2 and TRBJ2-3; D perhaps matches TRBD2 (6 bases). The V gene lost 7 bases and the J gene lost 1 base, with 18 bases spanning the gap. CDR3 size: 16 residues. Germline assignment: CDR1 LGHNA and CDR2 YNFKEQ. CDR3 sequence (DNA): TGTGCCAGCAAGATTGGGCTAGCGCTGGGCACAGATACGCAGTATTTT. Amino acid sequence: CASKIGLALGTDTQYF.

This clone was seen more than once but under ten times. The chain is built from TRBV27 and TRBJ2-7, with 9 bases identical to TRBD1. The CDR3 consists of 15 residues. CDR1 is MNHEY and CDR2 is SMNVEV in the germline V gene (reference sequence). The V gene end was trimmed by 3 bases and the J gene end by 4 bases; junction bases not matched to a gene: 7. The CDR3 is CASSFQGQGGYEQYF. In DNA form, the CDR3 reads TGTGCCAGCAGTTTCCAGGGACAGGGAGGTTACGAGCAGTACTTC.

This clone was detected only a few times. The CDR3 sequence: CASSIALQETQYF. In DNA, the CDR3 is TGTGCCAGTAGTATAGCACTCCAAGAGACCCAGTACTTC. The chain combines TRBV19 with TRBJ2-5; D is ambiguous. With 1 base removed from V and 1 base from J, the gap between germline ends came to 4 bases. CDR3 size: 13 residues. Germline CDR1 is LNHDA and CDR2 is SQIVND (reference sequence).

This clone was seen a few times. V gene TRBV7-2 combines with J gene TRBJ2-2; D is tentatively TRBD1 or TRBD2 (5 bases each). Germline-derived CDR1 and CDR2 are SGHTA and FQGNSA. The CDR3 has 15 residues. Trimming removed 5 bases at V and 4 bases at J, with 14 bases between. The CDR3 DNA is TGTGCCAGCAGCGCCCTAACTAGGGGCACCGGGGAGCTGTTTTTT. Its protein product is CASSALTRGTGELFF.